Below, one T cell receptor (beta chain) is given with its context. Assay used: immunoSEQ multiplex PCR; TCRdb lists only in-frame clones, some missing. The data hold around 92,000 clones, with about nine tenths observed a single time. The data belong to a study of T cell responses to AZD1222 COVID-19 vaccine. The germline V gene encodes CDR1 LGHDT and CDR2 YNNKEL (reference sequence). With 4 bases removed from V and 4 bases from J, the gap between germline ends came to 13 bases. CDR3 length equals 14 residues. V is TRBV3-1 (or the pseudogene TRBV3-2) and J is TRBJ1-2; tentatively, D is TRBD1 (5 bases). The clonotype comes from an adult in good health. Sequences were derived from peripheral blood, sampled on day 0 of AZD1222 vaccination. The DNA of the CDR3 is TGTGCCAGCAGCCCAGGTGGGGCTGGCTATGGCTACACCTTC. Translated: CASSPGGAGYGYTF.